By share of the sample, the clone carrying this T cell receptor gamma chain is medium-sized. Antigen specificity is unknown. The limits of the CDR3 on the DNA are not certain, so only TCRdb's listed CDR3 is given. TCRdb fed the multiplex PCR reads to CATT. The top ten clones hold 9.4% of a sample with about 2,500 gamma-chain clones, approximately 10% of them seen once. Genomic DNA from isolated PBMCs served as the sequencing template. The sample comes from a study of gamma delta lymphoproliferative disorders and STAT genes. On the study more broadly: The EuroClonality-NGS protocol was used to prepare delta libraries.

Overall study findings and caveats: Gamma repertoires grouped patients separately from controls; delta repertoires showed no separation. Nearly all major patient gamma and delta clonotypes were public; only a couple of gamma clonotypes were disease-private.

The CDR3 is 15 amino acids long, termini counted. The origin of this receptor is a human donor in good health. Sequencing input: blood. No J gene call was made, and the V gene is TRGV11. TRGV11 is labeled an ORF, and its function is uncertain. CDR3 region: CTTVPAGLGTGKKLF.